Following are 21 T cell receptor beta chains from one sample sequenced in a study of blood T cell repertoires in COVID-19. Produced via immunoSEQ multiplex PCR; TCRdb's table is partial and in-frame only. The repertoire consists of about 59,000 clones, with about nine tenths occurring once and the leading ten covering 8.6%. Sequenced sample: peripheral blood. The receptors stem from a human donor in a cohort sampled during active COVID-19.

The chain has TRBV19 and TRBJ2-3; 13 bases line up with TRBD2. This CDR3 has 15 amino acids. V shed 5 bases and J 4 bases; nucleotides not matched to a gene: 3. The germline V gene has CDR1 LNHDA and CDR2 SQIVND (reference sequence). CDR3 residues: CASSVGLAGPDTQYF. Here the CDR3 DNA reads TGTGCCAGTAGTGTGGGACTAGCGGGACCAGATACGCAGTATTTT.

The V call is TRBV9, the J call TRBJ2-7; 8 nucleotides line up with TRBD1. The germline V gene encodes CDR1 SGDLS and CDR2 YYNGEE. The CDR3 is 15 amino acids. V shed 2 bases, J shed 4 bases, and the junction held 8 bases outside the gene matches. CDR3 in amino acids: CASSVSRGPGYEQYF. Here the CDR3 DNA reads TGTGCCAGCAGCGTGAGCAGGGGGCCTGGGTACGAGCAGTACTTC.

The rearrangement joins TRBV6-2 or TRBV6-3 to TRBJ2-5; TRBD2 might be the D (6 bases). With 4 bases removed from V and 2 bases from J, the gap between germline ends came to 11 bases. This CDR3 is built from 14 residues. Per the germline V gene, CDR1 is MNHEY and CDR2 is SVGEGT. The CDR3 spells CASSSRAGQETQYF. The CDR3 nucleotides read TGTGCCAGCAGTTCACGGGCGGGGCAAGAGACCCAGTACTTC.

This sequence joins TRBV5-4 and TRBJ2-2; TRBD1 is a possible D gene (6 bases). CDR3 length equals 17 residues. The V gene lost 4 bases and the J gene lost 1 base, with 17 bases spanning the gap. From germline, CDR1 is SGHNT and CDR2 YYREEE (reference sequence). The CDR3 DNA is TGTGCCAGCAGCCTACACCCCGGGACACAGAACACCGGGGAGCTGTTTTTT. Its translation is CASSLHPGTQNTGELFF. Filled out from reference TRBV5-4 and TRBJ2-2, the complete variable domain reads ETGVTQSPTHLIKTRGQQVTLRCSSQSGHNTVSWYQQALGQGPQFIFQYYREEENGRGNFPPRFSGLQFPNYSSELNVNALELDDSALYLCASSLHPGTQNTGELFFGEGSRLTVL.

This clone has more than one count but fewer than ten. The rearrangement uses TRBV5-1 and TRBJ2-3; 10 nucleotides line up with TRBD2. The germline V gene encodes CDR1 SGHRS and CDR2 YFSETQ. CDR3 length: 16 residues. Trimming at V came to 4 bases and at J to 5 bases, leaving 10 bases not matched to a gene. CDR3 in amino acids: CASSPPLAGEIDTQYF. In nucleotides, the CDR3 is TGCGCCAGCAGCCCCCCCCTAGCGGGGGAGATAGATACGCAGTATTTT.

The chain employs TRBV20-1 and TRBJ2-1, with TRBD2 matching over 8 bases. CDR1 is DFQATT, CDR2 SNEGSKA, per germline (reference sequence). The CDR3 is made up of 15 amino acids. V shed 3 bases, J shed 4 bases, and the junction held 8 bases outside the gene matches. The CDR3 nucleotides are TGCAGTGCTAGTTTTCTGGGCGGGGGGTACAATGAGCAGTTCTTC. Protein product: CSASFLGGGYNEQFF.

The chain recombines TRBV7-9 with TRBJ1-4; possibly TRBD1 for D (5 bases). Per the germline V gene, CDR1 is SEHNR and CDR2 is FQNEAQ (reference sequence). Trimming stripped 2 bases from V and 10 bases from J, with 11 bases between. This CDR3 is built from 13 residues. In nucleotides, the CDR3 is TGTGCCAGCAGCTTATCCCAGGGTGGAAAACTGTTTTTT. Protein product: CASSLSQGGKLFF.

The J gene is TRBJ2-3, the V gene TRBV2; D unclear. Looked up from germline, CDR1 is SNHLY and CDR2 is FYNNEI. V was clipped by 4 bases and J by 4 bases, with 6 bases between them. The CDR3 length is 12 residues. CDR3 loop: CASSGVSDTQYF. The CDR3 DNA reads TGTGCCAGCAGTGGCGTCTCAGATACGCAGTATTTT. Full variable domain (remainder filled in from reference TRBV2 and TRBJ2-3): EPEVTQTPSHQVTQMGQEVILRCVPISNHLYFYWYRQILGQKVEFLVSFYNNEISEKSEIFDDQFSVERPDGSNFTLKIRSTKLEDSAMYFCASSGVSDTQYFGPGTRLTVL.

In DNA form, the CDR3 reads TGTGCCACCAGTGACGGACAGGGTAGGAATGAAGCTTTCTTT. Its translation: CATSDGQGRNEAFF. This chain connects TRBV24-1 to TRBJ1-1; 8 bases map to TRBD1. V lost 4 bases to trimming and J lost 7 bases; unmatched junction nucleotides: 7. The length of the CDR3 is 14 residues. Germline CDR1 reads KGHDR; CDR2 reads SFDVKD.

The chain combines TRBV29-1 with TRBJ1-4; D is possibly TRBD1 (6 bases). The germline CDR1 and CDR2 sequences are SQVTM and ANQGSEA. The CDR3 is 12 residues long. V lost 5 bases to trimming and J lost 10 bases, with 14 bases between them. The CDR3 is CSVSVQGLKLFF. The CDR3 DNA reads as TGCAGCGTTTCGGTACAGGGCCTAAAACTGTTTTTT. The full variable domain, completed using reference TRBV29-1 and TRBJ1-4, is SAVISQKPSRDICQRGTSLTIQCQVDSQVTMMFWYRQQPGQSLTLIATANQGSEATYESGFVIDKFPISRPNLTFSTLTVSNMSPEDSSIYLCSVSVQGLKLFFGSGTQLSVL.

This chain uses TRBV9 with TRBJ2-2; 7 bases are a match to TRBD2. The V gene end was trimmed by 4 bases and the J gene end by 2 bases; junction bases not matched to a gene: 5. This CDR3 region has 15 residues. Germline values: CDR1 SGDLS, CDR2 YYNGEE. This CDR3 is CASSTGLTNTGELFF. The CDR3 bases are TGTGCCAGCAGCACGGGACTAACTAACACCGGGGAGCTGTTTTTT. The full variable domain, rest sourced from reference TRBV9 and TRBJ2-2, is DSGVTQTPKHLITATGQRVTLRCSPRSGDLSVYWYQQSLDQGLQFLIQYYNGEERAKGNILERFSAQQFPDLHSELNLSSLELGDSALYFCASSTGLTNTGELFFGEGSRLTVL.

This clone has only a few counts. V and J are TRBV18 and TRBJ1-1, with 7 bases that match TRBD1. The CDR3 totals 13 residues. Germline-derived CDR1 and CDR2 are KGHSH and LQKENI. The V and J ends lost 6 bases and 2 bases, in that order; junction bases with no gene match: 3. In DNA form, the CDR3 reads TGTGCCAGCTCCGGACAGGTAAACACTGAAGCTTTCTTT. Translating gives CASSGQVNTEAFF. The complete variable domain, with remaining parts taken from reference TRBV18 and TRBJ1-1, reads NAGVMQNPRHLVRRRGQEARLRCSPMKGHSHVYWYRQLPEEGLKFMVYLQKENIIDESGMPKERFSAEFPKEGPSILRIQQVVRGDSAAYFCASSGQVNTEAFFGQGTRLTVV.

The DNA for the CDR3 is TGTGCCAGCTCACAAGGGACAGGGTTGGAGACCCAGTACTTC. Amino acids: CASSQGTGLETQYF. V is TRBV18 and J is TRBJ2-5; 9 nucleotides agree with TRBD1. Trimming removed 4 bases from V and 5 bases from J; junction bases left unmatched: 5. In germline, CDR1 is KGHSH, CDR2 LQKENI. CDR3 size: 14 residues.

V usage is TRBV4-1 and J usage is TRBJ1-1, with D unclear. This CDR3 is 14 amino acids long. Trimming removed 1 base from V and 6 bases from J, with 12 bases in between. Germline V gene sequence: CDR1 MGHRA, CDR2 YSYEKL. The CDR3 spells CASSQARGDAEAFF. In DNA, the CDR3 is TGCGCCAGCAGCCAAGCTCGGGGTGACGCTGAAGCTTTCTTT.

V is TRBV18 and J is TRBJ2-3; no reliable D call. Trimming removed 3 bases from V and 0 bases from J, with 4 bases in between. CDR1 KGHSH and CDR2 LQKENI come from the germline V gene. CDR3 size: 13 residues. CDR3 loop: CASSPGSTDTQYF. DNA of the CDR3: TGTGCCAGCTCACCCGGTAGCACAGATACGCAGTATTTT.

V is TRBV18 and J is TRBJ2-7; 7 nucleotides align to TRBD2. There are 16 residues in the CDR3. V dropped 0 bases and J dropped 0; count of bases not matched to a gene: 5. Germline V gene sequence: CDR1 KGHSH, CDR2 LQKENI. In DNA, the CDR3 is TGTGCCAGCTCACCACCGGGTAGCGGGTTCTCCTACGAGCAGTACTTC. This codes for CASSPPGSGFSYEQYF.

The CDR3 sequence: CASSQDTQGGLYGYTF. CDR3 DNA sequence: TGCGCCAGCAGCCAAGATACGCAGGGAGGCCTTTATGGCTACACCTTC. The rearrangement uses TRBV4-3 and TRBJ1-2, with TRBD1 as a possible D gene (5 bases). The ends were cut back, 0 bases at V and 5 bases at J, with 16 bases in the middle. CDR1 is LGHNA and CDR2 is YSLEER in the germline V gene. The length of the CDR3 is 16 residues.

The chain carries TRBV20-1 and TRBJ2-1, with TRBD1 matching 7 bases. The V and J ends lost 3 bases and 15 bases, in that order; junction bases with no gene match: 8. Looked up from germline, CDR1 is DFQATT and CDR2 is SNEGSKA (reference sequence). This CDR3 has 11 amino acids. This chain's CDR3 is CSASPGTEAFF. As DNA, the CDR3 is TGCAGTGCTAGCCCCGGGACAGAGGCGTTCTTC.

V usage is TRBV9 and J usage is TRBJ1-4, with D perhaps TRBD1 (5 bases). This CDR3 region has 16 residues. The V end was cut by 2 bases, the J end by 0 bases, with 11 bases between. Germline V gene data show CDR1 as SGDLS and CDR2 as YYNGEE. This CDR3 is CASSVGGIATNEKLFF. The CDR3 DNA follows: TGTGCCAGCAGCGTCGGGGGGATCGCAACTAATGAAAAACTGTTTTTT.

With respect to this clone: Distinct nucleotide sequences in the sample also encode this CDR3. The chain has TRBV4-3 and TRBJ1-1; 8 nucleotides agree with TRBD1. Germline lookup yields CDR1 LGHNA and CDR2 YSLEER. V trimming: 5 bases; J trimming: 2 bases; junction bases outside the gene matches: 4. The CDR3 covers 14 residues. The CDR3 is CASSWDRPNTEAFF. CDR3 nucleotides: TGCGCCAGCAGCTGGGACAGGCCAAACACTGAAGCTTTCTTT.

This rearrangement joins TRBV29-1 to TRBJ2-5; 9 nucleotides align to TRBD2. The CDR3 consists of 15 residues. The V and J ends lost 2 bases and 1 base, in that order; junction bases with no gene match: 5. Germline CDR1 reads SQVTM; CDR2 reads ANQGSEA. CDR3 loop: CSVETLAGRQETQYF. The CDR3 region has the DNA TGCAGCGTTGAAACTCTAGCGGGGCGCCAAGAGACCCAGTACTTC.